The rows below give T cell receptor beta chains drawn from one sample of a study of patients and donors after allogeneic stem cell transplantation. TCRdb recomputed calls from the RT-PCR reads with MiXCR, one row per CDR3 protein. The sample holds about 960,000 distinct CDR3 sequences, 15% to 20% seen once. Source material: blood, either unsorted or a sorted T cell fraction (not recorded which). These receptor sequences come from a human donor who was either an allogeneic HSCT recipient or a stem cell or donor lymphocyte infusion donor (not recorded which). It is not recorded whose cells these are; they may come from a transplant donor. Each CDR3 is given with its conserved first and last residue. Each record gives: V gene, J gene, D gene, clone size, CDR3 DNA, CDR3 protein. D genes are given only for firm matches. Size values are once, few and many counts, or a class for expanded clones, and some rows have none.

v_call: TRBV9
j_call: TRBJ1-1
d_call: NA
clone_size: NA
cdr3_nt: TGTGCCAGCAGAACGACCGACAACACTGAAGCTTTCTTT
cdr3_aa: CASRTTDNTEAFF

v_call: TRBV12-3/TRBV12-4
j_call: TRBJ2-7
d_call: NA
clone_size: NA
cdr3_nt: TGTGCCAGCAGTTTATTGTCGGCGGGGGAGCAGTACTTC
cdr3_aa: CASSLLSAGEQYF

v_call: TRBV7-2
j_call: TRBJ2-3
d_call: TRBD1
clone_size: NA
cdr3_nt: TGTGCCAGCAGCCCCTATACAGGGGCAGATACGCAGTATTTT
cdr3_aa: CASSPYTGADTQYF

v_call: TRBV29-1
j_call: TRBJ2-1
d_call: NA
clone_size: few
cdr3_nt: TGCAGCGCTGTTCGGAGTTCCTACAATGAGCAGTTCTTC
cdr3_aa: CSAVRSSYNEQFF

v_call: TRBV12-3/TRBV12-4
j_call: TRBJ2-7
d_call: NA
clone_size: NA
cdr3_nt: TGTGCCACCCAACCGTTGTGGGGGCACTACGAGCAGTACTTC
cdr3_aa: CATQPLWGHYEQYF

v_call: TRBV7-9
j_call: TRBJ2-1
d_call: NA
clone_size: NA
cdr3_nt: TGTGCCAGCAGCTTAGCGGCCGGGGCTGTGCAGTTCTTC
cdr3_aa: CASSLAAGAVQFF

v_call: TRBV30
j_call: TRBJ1-4
d_call: NA
clone_size: NA
cdr3_nt: TGTGCCTGGGGCCGGGACTTCAGAACGGAAAAACTGTTTTTT
cdr3_aa: CAWGRDFRTEKLFF

v_call: TRBV14
j_call: TRBJ2-7
d_call: TRBD1
clone_size: NA
cdr3_nt: TGTGCCAGCAGCCTGACAGGGTCGGGGAACGAGCAGTACTTC
cdr3_aa: CASSLTGSGNEQYF

v_call: TRBV12-3/TRBV12-4
j_call: TRBJ2-7
d_call: TRBD2
clone_size: few
cdr3_nt: TGTGCCAGCAGTCTACGGACTAGCGGTTACTACGAGCAGTACTTC
cdr3_aa: CASSLRTSGYYEQYF

v_call: TRBV9
j_call: TRBJ1-3
d_call: TRBD1
clone_size: NA
cdr3_nt: TGTGCCAGCAGCACACCGGGACAGGGGGCTGGAAACACCATATATTTT
cdr3_aa: CASSTPGQGAGNTIYF

v_call: TRBV10-3
j_call: TRBJ2-1
d_call: TRBD2
clone_size: NA
cdr3_nt: TGTGCCATCACCCAGCGGGGGGGCAATGAGCAGTTCTTC
cdr3_aa: CAITQRGGNEQFF

v_call: TRBV3-1
j_call: TRBJ1-6
d_call: NA
clone_size: few
cdr3_nt: TGTGCCAGCAGCCAAGAGGTCCATTCACCCCTCCACTTT
cdr3_aa: CASSQEVHSPLHF

v_call: TRBV12-3/TRBV12-4
j_call: TRBJ1-5
d_call: NA
clone_size: NA
cdr3_nt: TGTGCCAGCAGCCCGACAGGTATCGGAAATCAGCCCCAGCATTTT
cdr3_aa: CASSPTGIGNQPQHF

v_call: TRBV7-9
j_call: TRBJ2-7
d_call: NA
clone_size: NA
cdr3_nt: TGTGCCAGCACCAGAGATCACTACGAGCAGTACTTC
cdr3_aa: CASTRDHYEQYF

v_call: TRBV7-8
j_call: TRBJ2-5
d_call: NA
clone_size: few
cdr3_nt: TGTGCCAGCAGCGCTCAAAGAAGGGGGGTGGAAGAGACCCAGTACTTC
cdr3_aa: CASSAQRRGVEETQYF

v_call: TRBV12-3/TRBV12-4
j_call: TRBJ2-3
d_call: NA
clone_size: few
cdr3_nt: TGTGCCAGCAGTTCCCCTAGGAAAGCTAGCACAGATACGCAGTATTTT
cdr3_aa: CASSSPRKASTDTQYF

v_call: TRBV3-1
j_call: TRBJ1-2
d_call: NA
clone_size: many
cdr3_nt: TGTGCCAGCAGCCAAGGGCAAGGCGGCTACACCTTC
cdr3_aa: CASSQGQGGYTF

v_call: TRBV29-1
j_call: TRBJ1-2
d_call: NA
clone_size: NA
cdr3_nt: TGCAGCGTCGAAACCCGACAGAAAGGCTACACCTTC
cdr3_aa: CSVETRQKGYTF

v_call: TRBV3-1
j_call: TRBJ1-2
d_call: NA
clone_size: NA
cdr3_nt: TGTGCCAGCAGCCAAGCCCGGGACAAGCTTTATGGCTACACCTTC
cdr3_aa: CASSQARDKLYGYTF

v_call: TRBV5-1
j_call: TRBJ2-1
d_call: NA
clone_size: few
cdr3_nt: TGCGCCAGCAGCTTGTCCCCGCCAATGGGGAATGAGCAGTTCTTC
cdr3_aa: CASSLSPPMGNEQFF

v_call: TRBV24-1
j_call: TRBJ1-1
d_call: NA
clone_size: few
cdr3_nt: TGTGCCACCAGTGATTCAGGGGTCGTCACTGAAGCTTTCTTT
cdr3_aa: CATSDSGVVTEAFF

v_call: TRBV5-1
j_call: TRBJ1-1
d_call: TRBD1
clone_size: few
cdr3_nt: TGCGCCAGCAGGTCCATTCCGGGACAGATGGATGAAGCTTTCTTT
cdr3_aa: CASRSIPGQMDEAFF

v_call: TRBV20-1
j_call: TRBJ1-2
d_call: TRBD1
clone_size: NA
cdr3_nt: TGCAGTGCTAGGACAGGGGAGGATGGCTACACCTTC
cdr3_aa: CSARTGEDGYTF

v_call: TRBV7-8
j_call: TRBJ2-5
d_call: NA
clone_size: few
cdr3_nt: TGTGCCAGCAGCCCGAGGGGACTGTCTCAAGAGACCCAGTACTTC
cdr3_aa: CASSPRGLSQETQYF

v_call: TRBV5-1
j_call: TRBJ2-2
d_call: NA
clone_size: NA
cdr3_nt: TGCGCCAGCAGCTTGGGGAAGGCCGGGGAGCTGTTTTTT
cdr3_aa: CASSLGKAGELFF

v_call: TRBV4-3
j_call: TRBJ2-2
d_call: NA
clone_size: NA
cdr3_nt: TGCGCCAGCAGCCAAGGGACTTTTATCACCGGGGAGCTGTTTTTT
cdr3_aa: CASSQGTFITGELFF

v_call: TRBV10-3
j_call: TRBJ2-3
d_call: NA
clone_size: few
cdr3_nt: TGTGCCATCAGTGGGGACAATCGCGGGAGAATCACAGATACGCAGTATTTT
cdr3_aa: CAISGDNRGRITDTQYF

v_call: TRBV11-2
j_call: TRBJ2-7
d_call: NA
clone_size: few
cdr3_nt: TGTGCCAGCAGCGGCCTCAGGGGAAGCTCCTACGAGCAGTACTTC
cdr3_aa: CASSGLRGSSYEQYF

v_call: TRBV12-3/TRBV12-4
j_call: TRBJ1-1
d_call: NA
clone_size: few
cdr3_nt: TGTGCCAGCAGTTCAGGGGAAGTGAACACTGAAGCTTTCTTT
cdr3_aa: CASSSGEVNTEAFF

v_call: TRBV27
j_call: TRBJ1-1
d_call: TRBD1
clone_size: NA
cdr3_nt: TGTGCCAGCAGTTTATCAAGGGACAGCGATTCTTTCTTT
cdr3_aa: CASSLSRDSDSFF

v_call: TRBV5-1
j_call: TRBJ2-5
d_call: NA
clone_size: NA
cdr3_nt: TGCGCCAGCAGCTTGAACACAAACCAAGAGACCCAGTACTTC
cdr3_aa: CASSLNTNQETQYF